The source of this T cell receptor (beta chain) is a study of CD8+CD57+ T cells in acquired aplastic anemia. Study results and caveats: Patients and controls were not found to differ significantly in CD8+ Simpson's diversity. Patients and controls shared fewer than 30 CD8+ CDR3 sequences.

The TCR beta profiling, which covered VDJ combination and CDR3 sequence, was carried out using genomic DNA as the template. TCRdb redid the calling of the reads with MiXCR, one entry per CDR3 protein. The sample consists of about 160,000 distinct CDR3 sequences, 45% to 50% of them appearing once. Patients sequenced had flow cytometry evidence of CD8+CD57+ cell expansion. Severe acquired aplastic anemia was the diagnosis recorded for all patients. No patient had been given any therapy when blood was sampled. Note on this clonotype: What it binds is not known.

Trimming at V came to 4 bases and at J to 8 bases, leaving 3 bases not matched to a gene. Germline values: CDR1 SGDLS, CDR2 YYNGEE. This CDR3 has 12 residues. V and J are TRBV9 and TRBJ1-3; 7 nucleotides line up with TRBD1. The sample was sorted CD4+, CD8+, or CD8+CD57+ T cells (not recorded which) from PBMCs. This TCR was recovered from a human donor with aplastic anemia. CDR3 nucleotide sequence: TGTGCCAGCAGCCGACAGGGAGACACCATATATTTT. Residues: CASSRQGDTIYF.